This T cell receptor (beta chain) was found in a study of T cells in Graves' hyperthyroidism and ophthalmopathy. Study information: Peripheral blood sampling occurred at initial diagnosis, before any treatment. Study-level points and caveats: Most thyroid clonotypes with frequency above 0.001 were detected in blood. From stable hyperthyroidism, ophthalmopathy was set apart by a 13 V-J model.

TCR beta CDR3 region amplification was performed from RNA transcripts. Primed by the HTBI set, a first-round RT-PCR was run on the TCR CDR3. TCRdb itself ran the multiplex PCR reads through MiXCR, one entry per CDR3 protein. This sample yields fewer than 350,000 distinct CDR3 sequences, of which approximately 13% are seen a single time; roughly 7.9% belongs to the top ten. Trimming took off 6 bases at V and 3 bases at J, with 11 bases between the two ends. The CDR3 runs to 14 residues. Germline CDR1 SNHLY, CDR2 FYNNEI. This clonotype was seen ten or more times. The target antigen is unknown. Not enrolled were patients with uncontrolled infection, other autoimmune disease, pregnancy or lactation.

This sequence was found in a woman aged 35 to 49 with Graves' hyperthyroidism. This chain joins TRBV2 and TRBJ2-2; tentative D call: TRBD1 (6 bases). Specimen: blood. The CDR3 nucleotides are TGTGCCAGCAGGACGGACAGTGACACCGGGGAGCTGTTTTTT. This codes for CASRTDSDTGELFF.